This record concerns one T cell receptor (beta chain) sequence. V dropped 8 bases and J dropped 7; count of bases not matched to a gene: 6. Germline V gene sequence: CDR1 SNHLY, CDR2 FYNNEI. This CDR3 is built from 13 residues. These data are taken from a study of technical replicates of blood from several donors. Here immunoSEQ multiplex PCR was the method, and the copy in TCRdb shows in-frame clones only, minus some. The sample consists of tens of thousands of clones, roughly 90% of them appearing once. This rearrangement joins TRBV2 to TRBJ1-5, with 9 bases fitting TRBD1. The sample taken for sequencing was PBMCs. The clonotype originates from a human donor in good health. Some clones in this sample may be carry-over from other donors' samples. The CDR3 region has the DNA TGTGCCAGCTGTCCGGACAGGGGACAGCCCCAGCATTTT. It yields the protein CASCPDRGQPQHF. Full variable domain (outside the CDR3, taken from reference TRBV2 and TRBJ1-5): EPEVTQTPSHQVTQMGQEVILRCVPISNHLYFYWYRQILGQKVEFLVSFYNNEISEKSEIFDDQFSVERPDGSNFTLKIRSTKLEDSAMYFCASCPDRGQPQHFGDGTRLSIL.